This TCR beta chain was sequenced for a study of T cells in Graves' hyperthyroidism and ophthalmopathy. The investigators amplified TCR beta CDR3 regions from RNA transcripts. An initial round of RT-PCR targeting the TCR CDR3 relied on the HTBI primer set. TCRdb reanalysed the multiplex PCR reads using MiXCR and keeps one entry per CDR3 protein. The sample holds about 280,000 distinct CDR3 sequences; around a quarter are singletons and the top ten take approximately 25%. This clonotype has a count of ten or more. Germline CDR1 and CDR2: LGHNA and YNFKEQ. V shed 0 bases and J 9 bases; nucleotides not matched to a gene: 8. The CDR3 contains 16 residues.

This chain uses TRBV4-2 with TRBJ1-6; 7 bases line up with TRBD1. This clonotype originated in a man aged 35-49 years with Graves' hyperthyroidism that later progressed to Graves' ophthalmopathy. The sample comprised blood. The CDR3 region is CASSQEGQSSSSPLHF. In nucleotides, the CDR3 is TGTGCCAGCAGCCAAGAGGGACAGAGCTCGAGTTCACCCCTCCACTTT.